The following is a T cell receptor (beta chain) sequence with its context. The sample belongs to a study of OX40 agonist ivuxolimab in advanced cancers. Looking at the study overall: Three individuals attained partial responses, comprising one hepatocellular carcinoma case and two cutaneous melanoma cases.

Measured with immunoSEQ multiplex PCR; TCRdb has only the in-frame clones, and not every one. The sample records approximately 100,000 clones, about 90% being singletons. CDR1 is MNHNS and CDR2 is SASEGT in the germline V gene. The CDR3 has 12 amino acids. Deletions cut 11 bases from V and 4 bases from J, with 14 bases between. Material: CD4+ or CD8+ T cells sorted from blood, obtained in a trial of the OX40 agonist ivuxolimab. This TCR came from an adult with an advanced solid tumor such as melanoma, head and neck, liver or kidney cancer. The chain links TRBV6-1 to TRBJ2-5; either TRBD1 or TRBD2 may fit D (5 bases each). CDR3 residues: CAGRTGVETQYF. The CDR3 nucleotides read TGTGCCGGGAGAACAGGTGTAGAGACCCAGTACTTC.